Given below is one T cell receptor (beta chain) in context. Trimming took 6 bases from V and 5 from J; bases not matched to a gene: 5. Germline loops: CDR1 MNHGY, CDR2 SVAAGI. The CDR3 is made up of 13 amino acids. These data are taken from a study of blood T cell repertoires in COVID-19. As for the study in general: The origin of the acute and convalescent COVID-19 samples was the United States, Italy and Spain. T cells, B-cell-depleted T cells, or PBMCs supplied cDNA or gDNA.

Original handling: Amplification of reference gene primers was used by the study to estimate nucleated cell counts. This table comes from immunoSEQ multiplex PCR, and its TCRdb copy is limited to in-frame clones, with some not included. V, J and clone size reflect that table, while D and trimming were determined from the DNA. The data contain more than 200,000 clones, around four fifths of them singletons. The gene calls are TRBV6-9 and TRBJ2-5; 8 bases map to TRBD1. The clonotype was recovered from an elderly woman with COVID-19, enrolled during active disease. Sequenced sample: peripheral blood. The CDR3 bases are TGTGCCAGCAGCACGGACAGGGCGGAGACCCAGTACTTC. It yields the protein CASSTDRAETQYF.